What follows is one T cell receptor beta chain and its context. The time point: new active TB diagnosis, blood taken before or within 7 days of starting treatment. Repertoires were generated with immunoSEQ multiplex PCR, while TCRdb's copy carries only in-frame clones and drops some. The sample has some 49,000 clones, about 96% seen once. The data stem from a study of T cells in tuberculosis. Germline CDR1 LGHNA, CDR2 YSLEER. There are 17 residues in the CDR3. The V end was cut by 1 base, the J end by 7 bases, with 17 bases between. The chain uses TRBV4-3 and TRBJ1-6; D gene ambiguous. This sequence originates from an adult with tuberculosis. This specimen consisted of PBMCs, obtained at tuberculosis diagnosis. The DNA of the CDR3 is TGCGCCAGCAGCCAAGTCGCGCTCGCAGCAGGAAATTCACCCCTCCACTTT. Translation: CASSQVALAAGNSPLHF.